These T cell receptor beta chains were read from a single sample in a study of blood T cells in healthy people across ages. TCRdb re-called the 5' RACE reads through MiXCR, storing one row per CDR3 protein. The sample contains some 750,000 distinct CDR3 sequences, about a fifth of which appear only once. What was sequenced was blood. These receptors came from a man in his sixties or seventies in good health. Both conserved end residues are part of each CDR3. Each record gives: V gene, clone size, J gene, D gene, CDR3 DNA, CDR3 protein. D genes are given only for firm matches. For some rows the clone size is stated as once, few or many, or as a class when expanded; others skip it.

>TRBV12-5|few|TRBJ1-4|.
TGTGCTAGTGGTTCCCTTAATGAAAAACTGTTTTTT
CASGSLNEKLFF
>TRBV6-6|.|TRBJ2-5|TRBD2
TGTGCCAGCAGTTCCCCCGTCGCGGGGGGGATAGAGACCCAGTACTTC
CASSSPVAGGIETQYF
>TRBV29-1|.|TRBJ1-2|.
TGCAGCGTTGGAGGGGCTCTGCGGGACGGCTACACCTTC
CSVGGALRDGYTF
>TRBV7-2|many|TRBJ2-1|TRBD2
TGTGCCAGCAGCTTTTCTAGCGGGCGCCCTGAGCAGTTCTTC
CASSFSSGRPEQFF
>TRBV12-3/TRBV12-4|.|TRBJ2-6|.
TGTGCCAGCAGTTTACATTTCGGGGCCAACGTCCCGACTTTC
CASSLHFGANVPTF
>TRBV12-3/TRBV12-4|.|TRBJ1-1|.
TGTGCCAGCAGTCAGGAGGGGGTTGGAGCTTTCTTT
CASSQEGVGAFF
>TRBV6-2/TRBV6-3|.|TRBJ2-4|.
TGTGCCAGCAGTTCCTATGACAACATTCAGTACTTC
CASSSYDNIQYF
>TRBV3-1|.|TRBJ2-7|.
TGTGCCAGCAGCCACTTATCGGGCGAGCAGTACTTC
CASSHLSGEQYF
>TRBV7-3|few|TRBJ2-1|TRBD2
TGTGCCAGCAGCTTAACGGTGGGGAGGGGTGAGCAGTTCTTC
CASSLTVGRGEQFF
>TRBV11-3|many|TRBJ2-1|.
TGTGCCAGCAGGCCGCCGGAGGCCGTCGAGCAGTTCTTC
CASRPPEAVEQFF
>TRBV5-1|.|TRBJ2-1|.
TGCGCCAGCAGCTGGGGACTTGATGAGCAGTTCTTC
CASSWGLDEQFF
>TRBV10-3|.|TRBJ2-7|TRBD1
TGTGCCATCAGTCCGACAGGGGGTTCCTACGAGCAGTACTTC
CAISPTGGSYEQYF
>TRBV20-1|few|TRBJ2-7|TRBD1
TGCAGTCCATCGACAGGGAATCCTTACGAGCAGTACTTC
CSPSTGNPYEQYF
>TRBV24-1|.|TRBJ2-1|.
TGTGCCCCGGGGCTCCGGGACTGTCGATCAACCTACAATGAGCAGTTCTTC
CAPGLRDCRSTYNEQFF
>TRBV19|.|TRBJ2-1|TRBD2
TGTGCCAGCACGACTAGCGGGGCTTACAATGAGCAGTTCTTC
CASTTSGAYNEQFF
>TRBV20-1|.|TRBJ2-2|.
TGCAGTGCTGGGCGTTACTCCGGGGAGCTGTTTTTT
CSAGRYSGELFF
>TRBV5-8|many|TRBJ2-3|.
TGTGCCAGCACGCCCACAGATACGCAGTATTTT
CASTPTDTQYF
>TRBV7-9|.|TRBJ1-4|TRBD1
TGTGCCAGCAACCCGAACAGGGGTCCTAATGAAAAACTGTTTTTT
CASNPNRGPNEKLFF
>TRBV14|few|TRBJ2-1|.
TGTGCCAGCAGTAGCCGGGGGCTAGCTGAGCAGTTCTTC
CASSSRGLAEQFF
>TRBV27|many|TRBJ1-2|.
TGTGCCAGCAGTTCACTGGATCGGGGGTTATTGGATGGCTACACCTTC
CASSSLDRGLLDGYTF
>TRBV20-1|few|TRBJ2-1|.
TGCAGTGCTAGACCCCAACCTACAGGGCCATGGGGCAATGAGCAGTTCTTC
CSARPQPTGPWGNEQFF
>TRBV10-3|few|TRBJ2-3|.
TGTGCCATCAGTGAACGGGGAGAGGCAGATACGCAGTATTTT
CAISERGEADTQYF
>TRBV7-8|few|TRBJ2-3|.
TGTGCCAGCAGCTTAGACGGCGGAAAAGATACGCAGTATTTT
CASSLDGGKDTQYF
>TRBV20-1|.|TRBJ2-5|.
TGCAGTGCTAGAGATCGTAGTACGGAGACCCAGTACTTC
CSARDRSTETQYF
>TRBV11-2|few|TRBJ1-4|TRBD1
TGTGCCAGCAGCTGGGACAGGGATGAAAAACTGTTTTTT
CASSWDRDEKLFF
>TRBV5-5|.|TRBJ2-3|.
TGTGCCAGCAGCTTGGTTTCAGGGCCGGTCGCAGATACGCAGTATTTT
CASSLVSGPVADTQYF
>TRBV12-3/TRBV12-4|.|TRBJ1-1|.
TGTGCCAGCAGTTTAGCTGGGGCGGAGGCTGAAGCTTTCTTT
CASSLAGAEAEAFF
>TRBV7-2|.|TRBJ1-2|TRBD1
TGTGCCAGCAGCTTATTAGGACAGGGACTACACGGTGGCTACACCTTC
CASSLLGQGLHGGYTF
>TRBV6-5|.|TRBJ2-2|.
TGTGCCAGCAAAGACACCGGGGAGCTGTTTTTT
CASKDTGELFF
>TRBV14|.|TRBJ2-5|TRBD2
TGTGCCAGCAGCCGGTTAGCGGGATCAGAGACCCAGTACTTC
CASSRLAGSETQYF
>TRBV6-1|.|TRBJ1-1|.
TGTGCCAGCAGTGAAGTGGGATCGGACACTGAAGCTTTCTTT
CASSEVGSDTEAFF
>TRBV20-1|.|TRBJ2-7|TRBD2
TGCAGTGCTTCCAGACCGGGACGCGGGGGCTACGAGCAGTACTTC
CSASRPGRGGYEQYF
>TRBV21-1|.|TRBJ1-1|.
TGTGCCAGCAGCAAAGGGTCCAGGGTCCCGACTGAAGCTTTCTTT
CASSKGSRVPTEAFF
>TRBV20-1|.|TRBJ2-1|.
TGCAGTGCTAGAGATCGGGCAGGGGGGGGCAATGAGCAGTTCTTC
CSARDRAGGGNEQFF
>TRBV7-9|.|TRBJ1-1|TRBD1
TGTGCCAGCAGCTTAAGTGGGACAGCCTCTGAAGCTTTCTTT
CASSLSGTASEAFF
>TRBV6-2/TRBV6-3|.|TRBJ1-5|.
TGTGCCAGCAGTTACTCGTGGAGGAATAGCAATCAGCCCCAGCATTTT
CASSYSWRNSNQPQHF
>TRBV7-2|few|TRBJ2-5|TRBD2
TGTGCCAGCAGCACAAGACTAGCGGGAGATTTCTTC
CASSTRLAGDFF
>TRBV20-1|.|TRBJ2-5|TRBD2
TGCAGTGCTAGGGAGACTAGCGGGGGTGTGTTAGAGACCCAGTACTTC
CSARETSGGVLETQYF
>TRBV7-7|few|TRBJ2-5|.
TGTGCCAGCAGCTTAGGTATCGGGGCGGAGACCCAGTACTTC
CASSLGIGAETQYF
>TRBV7-2|.|TRBJ2-2|.
TGTGCCAGCAGCTTATCGTCGTTGATCGGGGAGCTGTTTTTT
CASSLSSLIGELFF
>TRBV20-1|many|TRBJ2-1|TRBD2
TGCAGTGCTCTCCTGACTAGCGGGGCTAACAATGAGCAGTTCTTC
CSALLTSGANNEQFF
>TRBV6-6|few|TRBJ1-4|TRBD1
TGTGCCTGCTGTGGACAGGGAGGTGAAAAACTGTTTTTT
CACCGQGGEKLFF
>TRBV7-2|few|TRBJ2-3|.
TGTGCCAGCAGCTTAGAAGCGTATAGCACAGATACGCAGTATTTT
CASSLEAYSTDTQYF
>TRBV28|.|TRBJ2-1|TRBD1
TGTGCCAGCAGTTTAGGGACAGGGGTCTACAATCAGCAGCTCTTC
CASSLGTGVYNQQLF
>TRBV3-1|few|TRBJ2-1|TRBD1
TGTGCCAGCAGCCGGGACAGGGGCAATGAGCAGTTCTTC
CASSRDRGNEQFF
>TRBV20-1|.|TRBJ2-4|.
TGCAGTGCTCCCGAGGTAGCTTGGGGCAAAAACATTCAGTACTTC
CSAPEVAWGKNIQYF
>TRBV7-2|many|TRBJ1-4|.
TGTGCCAGCAGCTTCTTGGGCGGGGAAAAACTGTTTTTT
CASSFLGGEKLFF
>TRBV7-9|few|TRBJ1-4|.
TGTGCCAGCAGCTTCATAGGGGACACTAATGAAAAACTGTTTTTT
CASSFIGDTNEKLFF
>TRBV18|few|TRBJ2-5|TRBD1
TGTGCCAGCTCACCACGGCTCGGACAGGGGGAGACCCAGTACTTC
CASSPRLGQGETQYF
>TRBV25-1|.|TRBJ1-5|TRBD1
TGTGCCAGCGACAGGGTAGGAGATCAGCCCCAGCATTTT
CASDRVGDQPQHF